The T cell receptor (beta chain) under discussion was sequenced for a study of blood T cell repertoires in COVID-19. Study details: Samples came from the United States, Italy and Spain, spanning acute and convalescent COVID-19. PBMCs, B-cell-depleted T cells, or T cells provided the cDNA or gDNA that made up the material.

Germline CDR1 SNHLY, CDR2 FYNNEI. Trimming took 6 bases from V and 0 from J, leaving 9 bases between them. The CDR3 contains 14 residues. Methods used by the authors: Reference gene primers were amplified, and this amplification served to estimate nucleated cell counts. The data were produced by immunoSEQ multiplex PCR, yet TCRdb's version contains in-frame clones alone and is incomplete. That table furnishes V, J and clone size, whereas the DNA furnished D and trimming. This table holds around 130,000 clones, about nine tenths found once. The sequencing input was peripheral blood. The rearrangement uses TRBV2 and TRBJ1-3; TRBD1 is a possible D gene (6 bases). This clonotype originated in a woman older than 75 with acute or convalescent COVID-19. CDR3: CASRGTSSGNTIYF. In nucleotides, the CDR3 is TGTGCCAGCAGAGGGACAAGCTCTGGAAACACCATATATTTT.